The 15 T cell receptor beta chains below come from one sample, sequenced in a study of beta chain features in type 1 diabetes. Expressed TCRB transcripts were sequenced because the entire RNA isolate underwent reverse transcription. Here immunoSEQ multiplex PCR was the method, and the copy in TCRdb shows in-frame clones only, minus some. The sample consists of roughly 290,000 clones, over 14% of them appearing once. Their cognate antigens are unknown. Findings of the study overall: All four CD4+ subsets of Type 1 diabetes patients contained TCRB CDR3s that were moderately but significantly shorter.

Sequencing was carried out using naive CD4+ T cells from blood. These receptors originate from a man aged 18 to 30 with type 1 diabetes.

V and J are TRBV11-2 and TRBJ1-1, with D unresolved. The CDR3 has 11 amino acids. The ends were cut back, 4 bases at V and 7 bases at J, with 7 bases in the middle. In germline, CDR1 is SGHAT, CDR2 FQNNGV. The CDR3 loop is CASSSRDEAFF. Here the CDR3 DNA reads TGTGCCAGCAGCTCCCGGGATGAAGCTTTCTTT.

The V gene is TRBV27, the J gene TRBJ1-2; D ambiguous. Germline V gene sequence: CDR1 MNHEY, CDR2 SMNVEV (reference sequence). Trimming stripped 8 bases from V and 4 bases from J, with 17 bases between. The length of the CDR3 is 14 residues. The CDR3 coding sequence is TGTGCCAGCGCCCTCGCCGGGAACAGCTATGGCTACACCTTC. The encoded protein is CASALAGNSYGYTF.

This chain connects TRBV2 to TRBJ1-1; 8 bases align to TRBD1. Germline lookup yields CDR1 SNHLY and CDR2 FYNNEI. The ends lost 5 bases at V and 1 base at J; junction bases unmatched: 3. The length of the CDR3 is 14 residues. CDR3 DNA: TGTGCCAGCAGTAACCAGGGGGCGAACACTGAAGCTTTCTTT. Its protein is CASSNQGANTEAFF.

V gene TRBV19 combines with J gene TRBJ1-1, with TRBD1 matching 9 bases. The germline V gene has CDR1 LNHDA and CDR2 SQIVND (reference sequence). V lost 7 bases and J lost 3; bases outside the gene matches: 15. This CDR3 has 17 residues. The CDR3 region is CASNTGTGKIGDTEAFF. As DNA, the CDR3 is TGTGCCAGTAACACCGGGACAGGGAAAATAGGAGACACTGAAGCTTTCTTT.

The rearrangement uses TRBV5-1 and TRBJ2-5; the match to TRBD2 covers 13 bases. The CDR3 length is 15 residues. The V segment lost 0 bases and the J segment 5 bases; nucleotides outside the gene matches: 1. Germline CDR1 is SGHRS and CDR2 is YFSETQ. The CDR3 region has the DNA TGCGCCAGCAGCTTGGAGACTAGCGGGAGGGAGACCCAGTACTTC. Translated: CASSLETSGRETQYF.

This clone was seen a handful of times. The chain has TRBV5-8 and TRBJ2-7, with a tentative D call TRBD1 (5 bases). Trimming left V 4 bases short and J 8 bases short, with 16 bases between. Looked up from germline, CDR1 is SGHTS and CDR2 is YDEGEE. The length of the CDR3 is 13 residues. CDR3: CASSGWTSLKQYF. The CDR3 DNA follows: TGTGCCAGCAGCGGGTGGACAAGTCTGAAGCAGTACTTC.

The chain has TRBV5-1 and TRBJ2-7, with 11 bases lining up with TRBD1. With V trimmed by 2 bases and J by 9 bases, 7 bases remained unmatched. CDR3 length: 14 amino acids. Germline V CDR1 and CDR2: SGHRS, YFSETQ. Written as DNA, the CDR3 is TGCGCCAGCAGCTTCCGGGACAGGGGGTTAGTGCAGTACTTC. Its protein product is CASSFRDRGLVQYF.

The chain joins TRBV6-5 to TRBJ2-7; TRBD1 matches at 12 bases. V dropped 6 bases and J dropped 13; count of bases not matched to a gene: 4. The CDR3 is 11 residues long. Germline V gene data show CDR1 as MNHEY and CDR2 as SVGAGI. DNA for the CDR3: TGTGCCAGCAGCTCCGGGACAGGGGGCTACTTC. This sequence encodes CASSSGTGGYF.

This clone was detected only a few times. The V and J genes are TRBV5-1 and TRBJ2-2; a possible D gene is TRBD1 (6 bases). The germline V gene has CDR1 SGHRS and CDR2 YFSETQ. V was clipped by 4 bases and J by 5 bases, with 12 bases between them. The CDR3 runs 14 residues. CDR3 sequence: CASSPRDTTGELFF. CDR3 DNA: TGCGCCAGCAGCCCCCGGGACACTACCGGGGAGCTGTTTTTT. Full variable domain (outside the CDR3, taken from reference TRBV5-1 and TRBJ2-2): KAGVTQTPRYLIKTRGQQVTLSCSPISGHRSVSWYQQTPGQGLQFLFEYFSETQRNKGNFPGRFSGRQFSNSRSEMNVSTLELGDSALYLCASSPRDTTGELFFGEGSRLTVL.

This rearrangement joins TRBV29-1 to TRBJ2-1; the D gene is possibly TRBD1 (5 bases). The germline V gene has CDR1 SQVTM and CDR2 ANQGSEA. V was pared by 5 bases and J by 0 bases, with 14 bases between. This CDR3 has 15 residues. The CDR3 loop is CSVPGGASSYNEQFF. CDR3 coding DNA: TGCAGCGTTCCTGGTGGGGCGAGCTCCTACAATGAGCAGTTCTTC.

The chain is built from TRBV6-5 and TRBJ1-5, with TRBD1 matching 8 bases. This CDR3 has 16 amino acids. The V and J ends lost 2 bases and 4 bases, in that order; junction bases with no gene match: 7. From germline, CDR1 is MNHEY and CDR2 SVGAGI. The CDR3 loop is CASSYLHGQGNQPQHF. As DNA, the CDR3 is TGTGCCAGCAGTTACCTACACGGACAGGGAAATCAGCCCCAGCATTTT.

This clone was found a few times. V and J are TRBV29-1 and TRBJ1-6; possible D gene TRBD1, 5 bases. In germline, CDR1 is SQVTM, CDR2 ANQGSEA. The CDR3 contains 13 residues. V lost 7 bases and J 5 bases, leaving 12 bases between the germline ends. The CDR3 spells CSASGQDNSPLHF. CDR3 bases: TGCAGCGCATCAGGGCAGGATAATTCACCCCTCCACTTT.

V is TRBV5-4 and J is TRBJ2-5; D is possibly TRBD1 (6 bases). The V and J ends lost 1 base and 2 bases respectively, with 12 bases between them. The CDR3 totals 15 residues. The germline CDR1 and CDR2 sequences are SGHNT and YYREEE (reference sequence). The CDR3 DNA follows: TGTGCCAGCAGCTTGAGAGGACAGAGACAAGAGACCCAGTACTTC. Translating gives CASSLRGQRQETQYF.

J is TRBJ1-1 and V is TRBV5-4, with D maybe TRBD1 (5 bases). This CDR3 region has 15 residues. CDR1 SGHNT and CDR2 YYREEE come from the germline V gene (reference sequence). V lost 4 bases and J lost 0, with 13 bases in between. The CDR3 spells CASSLAGRMNTEAFF. CDR3 nucleotide sequence: TGTGCCAGCAGCCTCGCGGGACGTATGAACACTGAAGCTTTCTTT.

This chain links TRBV2 with TRBJ1-2; 9 nucleotides line up with TRBD1. This CDR3 is built from 17 residues. Germline values: CDR1 SNHLY, CDR2 FYNNEI. With V trimmed by 7 bases and J by 4 bases, 16 bases remained unmatched. The CDR3 is CASNPGQGRGRSYGYTF. Written as DNA, the CDR3 is TGTGCCAGCAACCCGGGACAGGGAAGAGGACGGAGCTATGGCTACACCTTC.